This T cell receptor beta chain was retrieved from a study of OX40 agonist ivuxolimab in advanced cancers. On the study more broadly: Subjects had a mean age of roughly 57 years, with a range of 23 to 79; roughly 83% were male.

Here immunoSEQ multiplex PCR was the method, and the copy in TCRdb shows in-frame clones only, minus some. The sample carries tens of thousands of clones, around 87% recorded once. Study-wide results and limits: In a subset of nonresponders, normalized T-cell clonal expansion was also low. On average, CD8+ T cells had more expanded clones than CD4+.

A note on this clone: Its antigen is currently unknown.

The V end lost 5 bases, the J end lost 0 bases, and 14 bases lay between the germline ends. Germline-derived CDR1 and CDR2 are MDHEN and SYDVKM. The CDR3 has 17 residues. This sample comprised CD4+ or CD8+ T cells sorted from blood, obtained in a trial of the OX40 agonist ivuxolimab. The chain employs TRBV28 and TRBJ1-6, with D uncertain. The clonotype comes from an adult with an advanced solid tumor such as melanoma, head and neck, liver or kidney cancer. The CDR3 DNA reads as TGTGCCAGCAGTCCTGTTACTGGCAGCTCCTATAATTCACCCCTCCACTTT. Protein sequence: CASSPVTGSSYNSPLHF.